The TCR beta chain under discussion was sequenced for a study of spatial heterogeneity in lung cancer. A unique molecular identifier was attached to every TCR cDNA molecule. From the 5' RACE reads, TCRdb called clonotypes with MiXCR, one entry per CDR3 protein. This table holds roughly 4,200 distinct CDR3 sequences, around 7.9% found once. This clonotype is deemed medium-sized. The antigen remains undetermined. V shed 5 bases and J shed 4 bases, with 20 bases lying between them. Per the germline V gene, CDR1 is SGHTA and CDR2 is FQGNSA. The CDR3 is 16 residues long. The time point: sample taken at primary tumor resection. Study results and limitations: For expanded intratumoral alpha and beta TCRs, counts tracked tumor mutation counts.

This rearrangement joins TRBV7-2 to TRBJ1-2, with no clear D. This clonotype originated in a male donor with early-stage non-small cell lung cancer. Sequenced material: lung tumor tissue, taken at surgery. The CDR3: CASSPFVGRLGYGYTF. DNA for the CDR3: TGTGCCAGCAGCCCATTTGTCGGCCGTTTAGGCTATGGCTACACCTTC. The whole variable domain, remainder taken from reference TRBV7-2 and TRBJ1-2, is GAGVSQSPSNKVTEKGKDVELRCDPISGHTALYWYRQSLGQGLEFLIYFQGNSAPDKSGLPSDRFSAERTGGSVSTLTIQRTQQEDSAVYLCASSPFVGRLGYGYTFGSGTRLTVV.